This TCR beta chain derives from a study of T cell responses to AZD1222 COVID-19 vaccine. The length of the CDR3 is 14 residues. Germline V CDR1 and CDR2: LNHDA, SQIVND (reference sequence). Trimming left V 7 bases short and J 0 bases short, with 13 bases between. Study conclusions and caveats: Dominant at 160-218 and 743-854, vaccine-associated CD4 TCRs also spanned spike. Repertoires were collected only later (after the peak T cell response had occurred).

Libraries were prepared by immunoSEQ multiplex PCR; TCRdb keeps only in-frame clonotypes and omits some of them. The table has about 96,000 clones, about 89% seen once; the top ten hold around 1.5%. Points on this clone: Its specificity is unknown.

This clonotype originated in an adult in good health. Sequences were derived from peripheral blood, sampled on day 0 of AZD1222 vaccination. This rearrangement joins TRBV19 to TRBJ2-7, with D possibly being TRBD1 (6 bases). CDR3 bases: TGTGCCAGTAAAGGACAGAGGGACTCCTACGAGCAGTACTTC. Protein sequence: CASKGQRDSYEQYF.